This TCR beta chain was sequenced in a study of cytomegalovirus exposure and HLA in healthy donors. The CDR3 runs 15 residues. V was trimmed by 0 bases and J by 2 bases, leaving 11 bases between them. Per the germline V gene, CDR1 is MGHRA and CDR2 is YSYEKL. A multiplex PCR was run with 60 Vbeta primers and 13 Jbeta primers. Sequencing was performed with immunoSEQ multiplex PCR; in TCRdb, only in-frame clones are kept and a portion is missing. This sample has over 100,000 clones, with roughly two thirds found just once. Worth noting for this clone: As yet, its antigen is unknown.

Findings of the study overall: Presence/absence analysis assumed near-uniform sequencing depth across donors. Cytomegalovirus-associated TCR beta chains were listed, numbering 150 to 200.

Sequenced material: PBMCs. V and J are TRBV4-1 and TRBJ2-7, with a tentative D call TRBD1 (5 bases). This receptor was obtained from a man aged 40-55 years in good health and CMV-seronegative. CDR3 DNA: TGCGCCAGCAGCCAAGAACCCAGGGTGACCTACGAGCAGTACTTC. It yields the protein CASSQEPRVTYEQYF.